The 25 T cell receptor beta chains given below trace back to one sample, sequenced in a study of blood T cell repertoires in COVID-19. Measured with immunoSEQ multiplex PCR; TCRdb has only the in-frame clones, and not every one. The sample yields approximately 270,000 clones, 70% to 85% seen once. The sequenced sample was peripheral blood. The receptors originated from a human donor with COVID-19, enrolled during active disease. The donor label of this sample is uncertain.

This clone came up once. The CDR3 nucleotides read TGTGCCAGTAGACTCACAGGGGGCGGTGGGGGCAATCAGCCCCAGCATTTT. Residues: CASRLTGGGGGNQPQHF. The J gene is TRBJ1-5, the V gene TRBV19; TRBD1 matches 9 bases. The CDR3 covers 17 residues. Looked up from germline, CDR1 is LNHDA and CDR2 is SQIVND (reference sequence). V lost 6 bases to trimming and J lost 2 bases; unmatched junction nucleotides: 11.

This clone came up a few times. The gene calls are TRBV11-2 and TRBJ2-7; 7 bases map to TRBD2. The CDR3 consists of 14 residues. Trimming cost V 5 bases and J 2 bases; bases outside gene matches: 6. Germline lookup yields CDR1 SGHAT and CDR2 FQNNGV. The CDR3 nucleotides read TGTGCCAGCAGCCTACGGACTAGGGCCTACGAGCAGTACTTC. As protein: CASSLRTRAYEQYF.

The gene calls are TRBV30 and TRBJ1-2; 9 nucleotides match TRBD1. The CDR3 loop spans 15 amino acids. CDR1 GTSNPN and CDR2 SVGIG come from the germline V gene (reference sequence). V shed 1 base, J shed 1 base, and the junction held 4 bases outside the gene matches. The CDR3 protein is CAWSETGGINYGYTF. The CDR3 region has the DNA TGTGCCTGGAGTGAGACAGGGGGAATTAACTATGGCTACACCTTC.

CDR3 sequence reads: CASSPGAYNEQFF. CDR3 DNA sequence: TGTGCCAGCAGCCCGGGTGCCTACAATGAGCAGTTCTTC. The chain recombines TRBV11-2 with TRBJ2-1; D not certain. From germline, CDR1 is SGHAT and CDR2 FQNNGV. Trimming took 5 bases from V and 2 from J, leaving 7 bases between them. The CDR3 has 13 residues.

The J gene is TRBJ2-7, the V gene TRBV3-1 (or the pseudogene TRBV3-2); the match to TRBD1 covers 9 bases. J was trimmed by 11 bases and V by 2 bases; bases with no gene match: 22. This CDR3 has 18 amino acids. Germline loops: CDR1 LGHDT, CDR2 YNNKEL (reference sequence). DNA of the CDR3: TGTGCCAGCAGCCAAACATTACCGACAGGGGGTGTCTTGTTCGCCAAGTACTTC. Residues: CASSQTLPTGGVLFAKYF.

The chain links TRBV3-1 (or the pseudogene TRBV3-2) to TRBJ2-2; 10 bases match TRBD2. Unmatched junction bases numbered 9, after V lost 0 bases and J lost 8 bases. CDR3 length: 17 residues. The germline V gene has CDR1 LGHDT and CDR2 YNNKEL (reference sequence). The CDR3 protein is CASSQDRAGGNLGELFF. In DNA, the CDR3 is TGTGCCAGCAGCCAAGATAGAGCGGGAGGGAACTTAGGGGAGCTGTTTTTT.

The V gene is TRBV2, the J gene TRBJ1-1; 8 bases line up with TRBD1. The germline V gene has CDR1 SNHLY and CDR2 FYNNEI. CDR3 length: 14 amino acids. V dropped 9 bases and J dropped 1; count of bases not matched to a gene: 7. The CDR3 nucleotides read TGTGCCAGGGGACAGGCGACCGCGAACACTGAAGCTTTCTTT. The encoded protein is CARGQATANTEAFF.

This chain uses TRBV19 with TRBJ2-7, with D possibly TRBD1 on 7 matching bases. CDR1 is LNHDA, CDR2 SQIVND, per germline (reference sequence). The CDR3 spans 16 residues. Between the trimmed V and J ends, which lost 5 bases and 0 bases, there was a span of 17 bases. CDR3 sequence (DNA): TGTGCCAGTAGTTCCCAGATCAGGGGGGCCTCCTACGAGCAGTACTTC. Its translation is CASSSQIRGASYEQYF.

The chain carries TRBV19 and TRBJ2-2, with 8 nucleotides matching TRBD2. This CDR3 region has 16 residues. CDR1 is LNHDA and CDR2 is SQIVND in the germline V gene (reference sequence). V trimming: 7 bases; J trimming: 5 bases; junction bases outside the gene matches: 12. The CDR3 coding sequence is TGTGCCAGTACCGCCAGGAGCGGGAGTTTAACCGGGGAGCTGTTTTTT. It yields the protein CASTARSGSLTGELFF.

The chain links TRBV19 to TRBJ2-1; D gene unclear. This CDR3 spans 14 amino acids. CDR1 and CDR2 (germline): LNHDA, SQIVND (reference sequence). V was trimmed by 5 bases and J by 5 bases, leaving 13 bases between them. The CDR3 is CASSGRSTNNEQFF. The DNA for the CDR3 is TGTGCCAGTAGTGGTAGGTCCACTAACAATGAGCAGTTCTTC. Together with reference TRBV19 and TRBJ2-1, the CDR3 gives the full variable domain: DGGITQSPKYLFRKEGQNVTLSCEQNLNHDAMYWYRQDPGQGLRLIYYSQIVNDFQKGDIAEGYSVSREKKESFPLTVTSAQKNPTAFYLCASSGRSTNNEQFFGPGTRLTVL.

J is TRBJ2-1 and V is TRBV5-4; the D gene is possibly TRBD2 (5 bases). Germline loops: CDR1 SGHNT, CDR2 YYREEE (reference sequence). Trimming removed 1 base from V and 16 bases from J, with 18 bases in between. This CDR3 is 13 amino acids long. The CDR3 sequence is CASSLRALAWCFF. In nucleotides, the CDR3 is TGTGCCAGCAGCTTGCGGGCCCTAGCTTGGTGTTTCTTC.

The chain's CDR3 is CASSYSRAVDEQFF. The DNA for the CDR3 is TGTGCCAGCAGTTACTCGAGAGCGGTCGATGAGCAGTTCTTC. The rearrangement links TRBV6-6 to TRBJ2-1; D possibly corresponds to TRBD2 (5 bases). V lost 0 bases to trimming and J lost 8 bases, with 11 bases between them. Germline assignment: CDR1 MNHNY and CDR2 SVGAGI (reference sequence). CDR3 size: 14 residues.

This chain connects TRBV4-2 to TRBJ1-1, with a weak D call TRBD1 (5 bases). The V end lost 1 base, the J end lost 11 bases, and 17 bases lay between the germline ends. Germline values: CDR1 LGHNA, CDR2 YNFKEQ. This CDR3 comprises 14 residues. The CDR3 nucleotides read TGTGCCAGCAGCCAAGGGGGCCGACCCGCTTGGGCTTTCTTT. Amino acid sequence: CASSQGGRPAWAFF.

The chain has TRBV11-2 and TRBJ2-1; the D gene is possibly TRBD2 (5 bases). Germline V gives CDR1 SGHAT, CDR2 FQNNGV. The CDR3 loop spans 16 amino acids. V lost 6 bases to trimming and J lost 6 bases, with 21 bases between them. CDR3 coding DNA: TGTGCCAGCAGACGCCCGGGATTAACCCGTTTCAATGAGCAGTTCTTC. It encodes CASRRPGLTRFNEQFF.

As regards this clone: This sample also contains other DNA sequences that code for the same CDR3. The V and J genes are TRBV3-1 (or the pseudogene TRBV3-2) and TRBJ1-1, with D uncertain. This CDR3 is built from 13 residues. Germline CDR1 reads LGHDT; CDR2 reads YNNKEL (reference sequence). Trimming shortened V by 4 bases and J by 2 bases, and 8 bases separated the two germline ends. The CDR3, as DNA: TGTGCCAGCAGCCGAACAGCTAACACTGAAGCTTTCTTT. Its protein product is CASSRTANTEAFF.

The CDR3 here is CSASGFQPQHF. The CDR3 nucleotides read TGCAGTGCGTCAGGGTTTCAGCCCCAGCATTTT. The chain combines TRBV20-1 with TRBJ1-5; D is perhaps TRBD1 (5 bases). Germline V gives CDR1 DFQATT, CDR2 SNEGSKA (reference sequence). V was pared by 6 bases and J by 6 bases, with 9 bases between. This CDR3 has 11 residues.

This clone was detected only once. Written as DNA, the CDR3 is TGTGCCAGTAACAGGGAAGTTTCTGATGCTGAAGCTTTCTTT. It is translated as CASNREVSDAEAFF. This sequence joins TRBV19 and TRBJ1-1; TRBD1 is a possible D gene (6 bases). Deletions cut 7 bases from V and 6 bases from J, with 18 bases between. CDR3 size: 14 residues. CDR1 is LNHDA, CDR2 SQIVND, per germline (reference sequence).

The table lists this clone with a few counts. Other nucleotide sequences from this sample produce the same CDR3. V and J are TRBV19 and TRBJ1-5; 10 positions match TRBD1. This CDR3 has 14 amino acids. Unmatched junction bases numbered 0, after V lost 5 bases and J lost 2 bases. Germline V lookup: CDR1 LNHDA, CDR2 SQIVND (reference sequence). The DNA of the CDR3 is TGTGCCAGTAGTGGGACAGGGGGCAATCAGCCCCAGCATTTT. Translated, it gives CASSGTGGNQPQHF.

The chain couples TRBV24-1 to TRBJ2-3; 11 nucleotides agree with TRBD2. This CDR3 has 15 residues. After removal of 7 bases from V and 4 bases from J, the junction contained 6 bases not matched to a gene. Germline V gene lookup returns CDR1 KGHDR and CDR2 SFDVKD. This CDR3 reads CATSSLAGGADTQYF. The CDR3 DNA reads TGTGCCACCAGCTCCCTAGCGGGAGGCGCAGATACGCAGTATTTT.

The V and J genes are TRBV15 and TRBJ2-3; D possibly corresponds to TRBD2 (5 bases). Per germline, CDR1 LNHNV and CDR2 YYDKDF (reference sequence). This CDR3 is 14 amino acids long. The V gene lost 6 bases and the J gene lost 2 bases, with 12 bases spanning the gap. DNA of the CDR3: TGTGCCACCAGGGCGGGTCTCGACACAGATACGCAGTATTTT. Protein sequence: CATRAGLDTDTQYF.

The chain is built from TRBV19 and TRBJ1-5; 7 nucleotides align to TRBD1. CDR3 length: 16 residues. Germline assignment: CDR1 LNHDA and CDR2 SQIVND (reference sequence). Trimming at V came to 3 bases and at J to 3 bases, leaving 8 bases not matched to a gene. CDR3 amino acids: CASSITGTVINQPQHF. The DNA for the CDR3 is TGTGCCAGTAGTATTACCGGGACAGTAATCAATCAGCCCCAGCATTTT.

The gene calls are TRBV7-8 and TRBJ2-2, with 10 bases lining up with TRBD2. Germline V gene sequence: CDR1 SGHVS, CDR2 FQNEAQ. J lost 1 base, V lost 2 bases, and 7 bases had no gene match. The CDR3 has 18 amino acids. For the CDR3, the DNA is TGTGCCAGCAGCTTACCATACCTAGCGGGAGTGAACACCGGGGAGCTGTTTTTT. Translating gives CASSLPYLAGVNTGELFF.

This clone was recorded only once. This chain links TRBV27 with TRBJ1-2; 11 bases are shared with TRBD1. The CDR3 extends over 14 amino acids. The germline V gene has CDR1 MNHEY and CDR2 SMNVEV (reference sequence). V shed 3 bases and J 6 bases; nucleotides not matched to a gene: 3. As DNA, the CDR3 is TGTGCCAGCAGTTTGATGGGACAGGGGGATGGCTACACCTTC. It specifies CASSLMGQGDGYTF.

V and J are TRBV19 and TRBJ1-2; D may be TRBD1 (5 bases). The length of the CDR3 is 15 residues. Germline V gene lookup returns CDR1 LNHDA and CDR2 SQIVND (reference sequence). V lost 4 bases and J lost 3, with 15 bases in between. In nucleotides, the CDR3 is TGTGCCAGTAGTACCCGACAGACCGGGCACTATGGCTACACCTTC. Amino acid sequence: CASSTRQTGHYGYTF.

This rearrangement joins TRBV5-1 to TRBJ1-1, with TRBD1 matching over 8 bases. The J segment lost 8 bases and the V segment lost 3 bases, leaving 9 bases of the junction unmatched. This CDR3 comprises 14 residues. CDR1 and CDR2 from the germline V gene are SGHRS and YFSETQ. The CDR3 DNA reads as TGCGCCAGCAGCTGGGGGGGACAGGACCGAGAAGCTTTCTTT. Its protein is CASSWGGQDREAFF. The full variable domain, its missing parts supplied by reference TRBV5-1 and TRBJ1-1, is KAGVTQTPRYLIKTRGQQVTLSCSPISGHRSVSWYQQTPGQGLQFLFEYFSETQRNKGNFPGRFSGRQFSNSRSEMNVSTLELGDSALYLCASSWGGQDREAFFGQGTRLTVV.